The entry below describes one T cell receptor (beta chain). Its antigen is not known. These data come from a study of cytomegalovirus exposure and HLA in healthy donors. On the study more broadly: Assignment to the Caucasian-associated ancestry cluster applied to more than 75% of the roughly 400 genotyped donors.

The study's findings and limits: A later look showed TCR association rates differing by HLA locus, highest for DRB1 and lowest for HLA-C.

The PCR made use of 60 Vbeta and 13 Jbeta primers. The repertoire was sequenced with immunoSEQ multiplex PCR; TCRdb's copy has only in-frame clones and lacks some. The data contain roughly 140,000 clones, roughly 79% of them seen just once; the ten biggest clones take up around 6.7%. As for the donors, each was a healthy bone marrow donor. V was pared by 3 bases and J by 1 base, with 2 bases of the junction left unmatched. CDR1 and CDR2 (germline): SNHLY, FYNNEI. This CDR3 contains 15 residues. Sequenced sample: PBMCs. This receptor was obtained from a woman aged 40 to 50 in good health and CMV-seropositive. The chain employs TRBV2 and TRBJ1-4; TRBD1 aligns across 7 bases. Written as DNA, the CDR3 is TGTGCCAGCAGTGAGCAGGGGGTAACTAATGAAAAACTGTTTTTT. Protein: CASSEQGVTNEKLFF.